The present entry profiles one T cell receptor beta chain with its context. Its antigen target is currently unknown. It has no much larger one-base neighbor in the sample; base qualities were not kept. The CDR3 contains 16 residues, cysteine and phenylalanine counted. Of the read, only the CDR3 DNA is kept; its 48 bases are in frame from base 1. Trimming removed 5 bases from V and 5 bases from J; the gene matches leave 13 bases unexplained. Sequences SNHLY (CDR1) and FYNNEI (CDR2) are obtained from the germline V gene. The TCR beta CDR3 regions were amplified from RNA transcripts. The first round of RT-PCR for the TCR CDR3 was performed with the HTBI primer set and the Qiagen OneStep RT-PCR kit. A second multiplex PCR round built the libraries, followed by size selection and purification. Libraries were sequenced paired-end with 100 bp reads on an Illumina HiSeq2000. On the study's bioinformatics: Raw data were processed with SOAPnuke, discarding reads with adapters, uncalled bases, mean Phred below 15, or no exact constant-primer or identifier match. High-quality paired reads were merged using COPE v1.2.5, and each unique nucleotide sequence was defined as a clonotype. MiTCR v1.1 was used to align the clonotypes against IMGT TRBV, TRBD and TRBJ reference segments. The analysis was restricted to V-J combinations with a frequency above 0.0001, which together covered 99.2% of the repertoires. The TCS score was defined as F50 (clonal expansion) divided by E x V (chaos), with BLOSUM62-based TCRdist calculated between CDR3 peptides within each V-J. Welch's t-statistics and random forest reduced roughly 500 V-J features to around 14, which were used in a naive Bayes classifier (R e1071). Clones were called with MiXCR by TCRdb after fastp trimmed the public reads at Q25, and only in-frame beta chains were retained. Every distinct CDR3 protein forms one entry, paired with its most common genes and DNA. TCRdb assigned the V and J calls; the authors' analysis was not used. The sample table records around 540,000 distinct CDR3 sequences; approximately 44% of these occur just once. The biggest ten clones account for 8.2% of the sample.

The data originate from a study of T cells in Graves' hyperthyroidism and ophthalmopathy (dated by TCRdb to 2018 to 2020). Background for the entire study: To identify TCR V-J signatures that set the groups apart, the researchers used a discovery cohort of 95 to 100 patients, made up of roughly 40 with Graves' ophthalmopathy and some 58 with stable Graves' hyperthyroidism. Whether ophthalmopathy could be predicted prospectively was tested in an independent validation cohort made up of under 20 hyperthyroidism patients plus 17 patients who later progressed to ophthalmopathy. The roughly 100 discovery patients were randomly divided into training and test sets at a 7:3 ratio. The study also compared thyroid tissue and blood T-cell repertoires from about six Graves' hyperthyroidism patients. Once sampling was done, hyperthyroidism patients were given methimazole at a starting dose of 30 mg daily, whereas ophthalmopathy patients were given high-dose intravenous methylprednisolone. TCR Vbeta CDR3 sequencing of some 140 peripheral blood samples (roughly 41 ophthalmopathy, about 74 hyperthyroidism and around 17 progressor patients) is reported in the paper.

Results and caveats for the whole study, not just this receptor: No statistical method was used to fix the sample size in advance, and group allocation was not hidden from the investigators. In validation, the model predicted progression to ophthalmopathy a median of approximately 6.3 months before onset, with roughly 71% sensitivity and almost 75% specificity. Most expanded thyroid clonotypes (frequency above 0.001) were also detected in blood, suggesting blood repertoires may reflect thyroid immune responses. A 13 V-J signature model separated ophthalmopathy from stable hyperthyroidism, with just over 85% sensitivity and roughly 81% specificity in cross-validation and 80%/75% in testing.

A patient counted as having stable Graves' hyperthyroidism if no progression to ophthalmopathy occurred over 18 months of follow-up. Hyperthyroidism patients were aged 18 to 65 years and newly diagnosed, with disease duration of less than 2 months. Exclusion was applied to patients with uncontrolled infections, other autoimmune diseases, pregnancy or lactation. Clinical symptoms, serum thyroxine and TRAb, thyroid ultrasound, and orbital computed tomography formed the basis for the diagnoses. Total RNA was extracted with Trizol reagent, and quality was checked on an Agilent 2100 Bioanalyzer. This receptor was taken from a woman younger than 30 with Graves' hyperthyroidism. Donor details come from another sample of the same person, matched by shared clones. The specimen was peripheral blood or thyroid tissue (not recorded which). The chain couples TRBV2 to TRBJ2-7, and TRBD1 matches 9 of the central bases. At the DNA level, the sequence is TGTGCCAGCAGTTTGCCCCCCGGGACAGGGTCGAACGAGCAGTACTTC. Protein translation: CASSLPPGTGSNEQYF.